This record concerns one T cell receptor (beta chain) sequence. This specimen comes from a study of blood T cell repertoires in COVID-19. Study information: Sample material is recorded as cDNA or gDNA derived from T cells, B-cell-depleted T cells, or PBMCs.

V dropped 4 bases and J dropped 1 base, with 14 bases sitting between them. The germline CDR1 and CDR2 sequences are LGHNA and YSLEER. The CDR3 covers 16 residues. Followed longitudinally, the Seattle patients had been enrolled during active infection. Per the study methods: Nucleated cell number was recorded as an estimate derived from reference gene primer amplification. Using immunoSEQ multiplex PCR, the repertoire was profiled, and TCRdb retains in-frame clones only, with some absent. Clonal size and the V and J genes are those of that table, whereas D and trimming came from the DNA. Altogether approximately 260,000 clones are present, roughly 89% being singletons, with the ten largest covering 2.1%.

The TCR was taken from a woman aged 60-70 years with COVID-19, enrolled during active disease. The specimen was peripheral blood. This chain joins TRBV4-3 and TRBJ1-5; perhaps TRBD1 as D (6 bases). CDR3 DNA: TGCGCCAGCAGCCCCTACCTAGGACAGAGCAATCAGCCCCAGCATTTT. Its protein product is CASSPYLGQSNQPQHF.